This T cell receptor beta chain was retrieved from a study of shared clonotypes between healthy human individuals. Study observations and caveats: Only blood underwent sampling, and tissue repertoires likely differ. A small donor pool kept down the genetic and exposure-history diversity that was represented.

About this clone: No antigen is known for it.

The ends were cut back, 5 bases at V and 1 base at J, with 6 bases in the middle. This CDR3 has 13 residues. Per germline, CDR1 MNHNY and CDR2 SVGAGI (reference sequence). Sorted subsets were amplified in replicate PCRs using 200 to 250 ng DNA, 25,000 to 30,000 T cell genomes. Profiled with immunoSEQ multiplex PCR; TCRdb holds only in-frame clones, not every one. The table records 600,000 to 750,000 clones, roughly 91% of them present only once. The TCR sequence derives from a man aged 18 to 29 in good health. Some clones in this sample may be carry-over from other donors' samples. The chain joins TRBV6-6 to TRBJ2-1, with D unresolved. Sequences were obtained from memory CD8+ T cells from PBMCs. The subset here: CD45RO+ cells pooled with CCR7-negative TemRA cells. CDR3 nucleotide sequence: TGTGCCAGCAGTACCGCATCCTACAATGAGCAGTTCTTC. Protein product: CASSTASYNEQFF.